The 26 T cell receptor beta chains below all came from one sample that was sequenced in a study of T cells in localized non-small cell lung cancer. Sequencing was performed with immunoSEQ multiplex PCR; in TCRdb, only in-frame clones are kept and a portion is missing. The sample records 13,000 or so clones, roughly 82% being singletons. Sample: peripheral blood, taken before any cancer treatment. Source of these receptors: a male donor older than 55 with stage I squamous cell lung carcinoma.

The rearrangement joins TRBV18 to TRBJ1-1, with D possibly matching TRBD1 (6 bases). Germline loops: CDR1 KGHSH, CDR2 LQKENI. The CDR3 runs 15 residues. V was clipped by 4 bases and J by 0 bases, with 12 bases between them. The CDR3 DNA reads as TGTGCCAGCTCACTCCAAACAGGGTTGAACACTGAAGCTTTCTTT. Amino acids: CASSLQTGLNTEAFF.

This chain's CDR3 is CASSAGLAGGTYNEQFF. The CDR3, as DNA: TGTGCCAGCAGCGCCGGACTAGCGGGAGGGACCTACAATGAGCAGTTCTTC. The chain joins TRBV7-8 to TRBJ2-1, with TRBD2 matching 15 bases. This CDR3 comprises 17 residues. CDR1 SGHVS and CDR2 FQNEAQ come from the germline V gene. Trimming at V came to 5 bases and at J to 2 bases, leaving 4 bases not matched to a gene.

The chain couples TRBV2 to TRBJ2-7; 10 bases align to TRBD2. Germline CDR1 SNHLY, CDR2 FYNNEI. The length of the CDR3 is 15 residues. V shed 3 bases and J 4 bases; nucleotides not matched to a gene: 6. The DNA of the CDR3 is TGTGCCAGCAGTGAGGTAGCGGGAGGTAGTTACGAGCAGTACTTC. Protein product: CASSEVAGGSYEQYF.

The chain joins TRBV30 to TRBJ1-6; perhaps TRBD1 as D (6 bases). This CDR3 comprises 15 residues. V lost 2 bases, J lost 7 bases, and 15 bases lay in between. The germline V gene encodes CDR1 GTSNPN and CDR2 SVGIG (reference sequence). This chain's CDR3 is CAWSSGARGNSPLHF. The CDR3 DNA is TGTGCCTGGAGTTCGGGGGCCCGGGGGAATTCACCCCTCCACTTT.

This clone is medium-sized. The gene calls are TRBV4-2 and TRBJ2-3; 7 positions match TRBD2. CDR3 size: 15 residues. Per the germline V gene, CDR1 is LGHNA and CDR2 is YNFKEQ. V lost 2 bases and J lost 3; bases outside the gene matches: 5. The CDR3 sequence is CASSQRLAGTDTQYF. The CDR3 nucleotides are TGTGCCAGCAGCCAACGACTAGCCGGGACAGATACGCAGTATTTT.

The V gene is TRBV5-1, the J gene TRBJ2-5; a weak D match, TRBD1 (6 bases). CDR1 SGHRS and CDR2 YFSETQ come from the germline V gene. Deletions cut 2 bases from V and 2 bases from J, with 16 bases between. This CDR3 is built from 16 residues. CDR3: CASSFSIVGQQETQYF. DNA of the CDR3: TGCGCCAGCAGCTTTTCGATTGTTGGACAGCAAGAGACCCAGTACTTC.

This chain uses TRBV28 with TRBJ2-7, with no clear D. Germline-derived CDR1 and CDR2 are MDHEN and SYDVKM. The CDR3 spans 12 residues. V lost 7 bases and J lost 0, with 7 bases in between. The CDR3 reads CASTDLSYEQYF. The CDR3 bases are TGTGCCAGCACGGACCTCTCCTACGAGCAGTACTTC.

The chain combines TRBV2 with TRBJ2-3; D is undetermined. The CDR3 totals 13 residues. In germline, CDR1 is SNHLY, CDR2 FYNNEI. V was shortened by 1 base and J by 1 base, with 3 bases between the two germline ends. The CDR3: CASSEGGTDTQYF. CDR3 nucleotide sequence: TGTGCCAGCAGTGAAGGGGGCACAGATACGCAGTATTTT.

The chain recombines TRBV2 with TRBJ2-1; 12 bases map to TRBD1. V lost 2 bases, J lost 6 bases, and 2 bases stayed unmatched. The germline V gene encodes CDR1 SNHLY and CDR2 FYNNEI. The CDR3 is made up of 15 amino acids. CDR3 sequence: CASSEQGQGANEQFF. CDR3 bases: TGTGCCAGCAGTGAACAGGGACAGGGGGCCAATGAGCAGTTCTTC.

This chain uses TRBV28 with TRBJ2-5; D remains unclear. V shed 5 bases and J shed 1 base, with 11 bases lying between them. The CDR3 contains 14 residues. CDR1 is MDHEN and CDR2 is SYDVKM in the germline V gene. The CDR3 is CASSLRSPQETQYF. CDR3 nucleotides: TGTGCCAGCAGTCTACGGTCACCCCAAGAGACCCAGTACTTC. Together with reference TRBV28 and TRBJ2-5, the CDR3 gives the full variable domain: DVKVTQSSRYLVKRTGEKVFLECVQDMDHENMFWYRQDPGLGLRLIYFSYDVKMKEKGDIPEGYSVSREKKERFSLILESASTNQTSMYLCASSLRSPQETQYFGPGTRLLVL.

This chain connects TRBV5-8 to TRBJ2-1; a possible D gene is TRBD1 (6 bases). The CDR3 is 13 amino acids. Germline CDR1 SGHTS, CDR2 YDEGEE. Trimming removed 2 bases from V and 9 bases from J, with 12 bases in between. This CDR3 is CASSLVQGGEQFF. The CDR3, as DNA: TGTGCCAGCAGCTTAGTACAGGGCGGTGAGCAGTTCTTC.

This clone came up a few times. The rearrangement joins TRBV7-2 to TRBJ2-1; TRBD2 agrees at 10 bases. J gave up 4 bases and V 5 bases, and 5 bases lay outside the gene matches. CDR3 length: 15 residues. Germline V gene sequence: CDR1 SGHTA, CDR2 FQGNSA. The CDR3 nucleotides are TGTGCCAGCAGCCCCGGGACTAGCGCTTACAATGAGCAGTTCTTC. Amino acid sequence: CASSPGTSAYNEQFF.

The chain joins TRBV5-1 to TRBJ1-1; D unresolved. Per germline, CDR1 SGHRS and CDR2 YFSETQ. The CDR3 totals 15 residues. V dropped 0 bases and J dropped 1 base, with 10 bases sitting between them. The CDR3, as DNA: TGCGCCAGCAGCTTGGAAGTCCGCGGGAACACTGAAGCTTTCTTT. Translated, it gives CASSLEVRGNTEAFF. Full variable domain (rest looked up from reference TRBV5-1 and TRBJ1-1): KAGVTQTPRYLIKTRGQQVTLSCSPISGHRSVSWYQQTPGQGLQFLFEYFSETQRNKGNFPGRFSGRQFSNSRSEMNVSTLELGDSALYLCASSLEVRGNTEAFFGQGTRLTVV.

The CDR3, as DNA: TGTGCCTGGAGTGCGGACCGAAGAGGTGAGCAGTTCTTC. Protein: CAWSADRRGEQFF. The V call is TRBV30, the J call TRBJ2-1; D gene unclear. Germline V lookup: CDR1 GTSNPN, CDR2 SVGIG (reference sequence). The V end was cut by 1 base, the J end by 9 bases, with 13 bases between. The CDR3 spans 13 residues.

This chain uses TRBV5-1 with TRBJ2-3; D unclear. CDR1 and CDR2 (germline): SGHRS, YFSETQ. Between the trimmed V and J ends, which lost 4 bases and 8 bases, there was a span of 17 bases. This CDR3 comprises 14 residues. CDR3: CASSPWGSMGTQYF. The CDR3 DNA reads TGCGCCAGCAGCCCTTGGGGTTCAATGGGTACGCAGTATTTT. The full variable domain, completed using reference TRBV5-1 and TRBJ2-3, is KAGVTQTPRYLIKTRGQQVTLSCSPISGHRSVSWYQQTPGQGLQFLFEYFSETQRNKGNFPGRFSGRQFSNSRSEMNVSTLELGDSALYLCASSPWGSMGTQYFGPGTRLTVL.

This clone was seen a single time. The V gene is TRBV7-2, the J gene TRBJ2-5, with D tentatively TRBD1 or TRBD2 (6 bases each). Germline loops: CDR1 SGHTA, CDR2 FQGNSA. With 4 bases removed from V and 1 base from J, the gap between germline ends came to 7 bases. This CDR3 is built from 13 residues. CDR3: CASSSGAQETQYF. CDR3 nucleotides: TGTGCCAGCAGCTCGGGGGCCCAAGAGACCCAGTACTTC. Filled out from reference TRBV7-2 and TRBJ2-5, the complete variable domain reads GAGVSQSPSNKVTEKGKDVELRCDPISGHTALYWYRQSLGQGLEFLIYFQGNSAPDKSGLPSDRFSAERTGGSVSTLTIQRTQQEDSAVYLCASSSGAQETQYFGPGTRLLVL.

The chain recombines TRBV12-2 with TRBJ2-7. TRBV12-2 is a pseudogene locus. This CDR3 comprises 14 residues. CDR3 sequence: CASSPPSGSYEQYF. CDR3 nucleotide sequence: TGTGCCAGCAGCCCTCCGTCCGGCTCCTACGAGCAGTACTTC.

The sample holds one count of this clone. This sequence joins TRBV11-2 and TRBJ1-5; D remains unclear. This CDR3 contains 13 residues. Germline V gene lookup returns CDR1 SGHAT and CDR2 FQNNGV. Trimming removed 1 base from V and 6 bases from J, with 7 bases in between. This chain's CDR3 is CASSLAIGQPQHF. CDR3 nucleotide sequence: TGTGCCAGCAGCTTAGCTATCGGTCAGCCCCAGCATTTT.

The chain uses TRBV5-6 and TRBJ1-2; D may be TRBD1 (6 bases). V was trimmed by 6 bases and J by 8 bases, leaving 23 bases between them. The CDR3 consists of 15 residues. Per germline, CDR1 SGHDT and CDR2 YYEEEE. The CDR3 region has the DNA TGTGCCAGCACCTTCCGGGGAGGGGGAAGAGGCGGCTACACCTTC. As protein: CASTFRGGGRGGYTF.

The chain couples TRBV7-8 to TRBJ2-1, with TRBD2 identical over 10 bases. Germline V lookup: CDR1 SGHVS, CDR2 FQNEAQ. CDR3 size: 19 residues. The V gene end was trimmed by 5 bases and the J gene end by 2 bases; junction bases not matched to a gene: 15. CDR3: CASSPPRLAGVRTYNEQFF. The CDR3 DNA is TGTGCCAGCAGCCCTCCCCGTCTAGCGGGAGTTCGCACCTACAATGAGCAGTTCTTC.

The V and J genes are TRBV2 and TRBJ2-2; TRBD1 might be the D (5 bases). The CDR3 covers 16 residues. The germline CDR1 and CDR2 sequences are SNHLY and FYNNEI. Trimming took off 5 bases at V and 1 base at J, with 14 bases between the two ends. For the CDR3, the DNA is TGTGCCAGCAGTACCGTTCGGACACAGAACACCGGGGAGCTGTTTTTT. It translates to CASSTVRTQNTGELFF. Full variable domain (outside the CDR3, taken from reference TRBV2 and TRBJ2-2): EPEVTQTPSHQVTQMGQEVILRCVPISNHLYFYWYRQILGQKVEFLVSFYNNEISEKSEIFDDQFSVERPDGSNFTLKIRSTKLEDSAMYFCASSTVRTQNTGELFFGEGSRLTVL.

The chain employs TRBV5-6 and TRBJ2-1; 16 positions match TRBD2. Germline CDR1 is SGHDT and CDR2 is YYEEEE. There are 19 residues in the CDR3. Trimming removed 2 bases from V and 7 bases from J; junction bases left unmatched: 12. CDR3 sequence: CASSLPGLAGGLGRNEQFF. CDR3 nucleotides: TGTGCCAGCAGCTTACCGGGACTAGCGGGAGGGCTGGGTAGGAATGAGCAGTTCTTC.

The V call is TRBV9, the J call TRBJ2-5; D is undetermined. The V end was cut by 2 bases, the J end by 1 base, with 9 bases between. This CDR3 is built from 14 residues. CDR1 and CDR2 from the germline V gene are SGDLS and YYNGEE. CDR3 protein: CASSVNWGQETQYF. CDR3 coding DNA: TGTGCCAGCAGCGTTAACTGGGGCCAAGAGACCCAGTACTTC.

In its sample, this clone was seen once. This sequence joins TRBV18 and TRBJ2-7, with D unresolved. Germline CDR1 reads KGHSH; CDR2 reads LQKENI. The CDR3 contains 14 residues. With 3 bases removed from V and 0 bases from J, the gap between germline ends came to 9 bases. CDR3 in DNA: TGTGCCAGCTCACCCGCTAGTTACTCCTACGAGCAGTACTTC. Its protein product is CASSPASYSYEQYF.

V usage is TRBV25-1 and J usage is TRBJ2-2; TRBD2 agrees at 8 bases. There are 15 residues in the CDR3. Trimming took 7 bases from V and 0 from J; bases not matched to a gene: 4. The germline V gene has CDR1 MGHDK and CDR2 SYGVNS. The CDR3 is CASTRSGTNTGELFF. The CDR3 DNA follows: TGTGCCAGCACCCGTAGCGGGACGAACACCGGGGAGCTGTTTTTT.

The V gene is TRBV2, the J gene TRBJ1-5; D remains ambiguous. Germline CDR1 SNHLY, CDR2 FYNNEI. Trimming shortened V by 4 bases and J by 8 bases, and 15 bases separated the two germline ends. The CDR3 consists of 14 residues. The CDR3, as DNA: TGTGCCAGCAGTGTAAACGGCCCAGGAGAGCCCCAGCATTTT. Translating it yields CASSVNGPGEPQHF. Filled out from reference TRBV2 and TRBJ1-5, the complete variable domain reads EPEVTQTPSHQVTQMGQEVILRCVPISNHLYFYWYRQILGQKVEFLVSFYNNEISEKSEIFDDQFSVERPDGSNFTLKIRSTKLEDSAMYFCASSVNGPGEPQHFGDGTRLSIL.